The TCR beta chain under discussion was sequenced for a study of beta chain features in type 1 diabetes (dated by TCRdb to about 2018). Concerning the study at large: Mean age, gender distribution, total cell number and subset yield did not differ between patients and healthy donors. A total of roughly 99,000,000 sorted cells were examined across all samples, and the number of cells per subset was strongly correlated with RNA yield. The study compared the TCRB repertoires of sorted circulating CD4+ T cell subsets in recently diagnosed type 1 diabetes patients with those in matched healthy donors. Regulatory and stem cell-like memory subsets were isolated from only 8 patients and 8 healthy donors, whereas naive and central memory subsets came from all 28 donors.

Overall study results and their limits: The naive, central memory and regulatory TCRB repertoires appeared to resemble one another more closely among patients than among healthy donors. HLA sub-analyses involved small numbers of individuals, so any influence of HLA type on TCRB rearrangement remained unresolved. At VDJ recombination sites, patients with type 1 diabetes made fewer insertions and deleted more nucleotides, a pattern implying thymic rearrangement abnormalities. Because cDNA rather than genomic DNA was sequenced, highly expressing activated cells could have been over-represented, although no difference in activation and CD3 levels was found between groups. A moderate but significant shortening of TCRB CDR3 length was observed in type 1 diabetes patients in all four CD4+ subsets. Shorter templates might have been favored by PCR, but patient and control samples were amplified and corrected together, so both groups would have been affected equally by any skew.

A single peripheral blood draw of around 120 mL on average was collected from each donor into heparinised tubes. Using a panel that included CD45RO, CCR7, CD25, CD127, CD95 and CD27, naive, central memory, regulatory and stem cell-like memory CD4+ T cells were sorted on a BD FACSAria II. A purity above 95% was achieved for all sorted populations. PBMCs were isolated immediately by Lymphoprep density gradient centrifugation and stained directly without culture. To minimize batch effects, samples were stained and sorted in pairs, one healthy donor with one patient per experiment. The High Capacity cDNA Reverse Transcription Kit was used to reverse transcribe all of the isolated RNA, meaning that expressed TCRB transcripts were what got sequenced. Naive, central memory and regulatory T cell samples underwent deep immunoSEQ sequencing, averaging roughly 3.5 million total reads per sample. After sorted cells were lysed in RLT buffer, RNA was extracted with DNase-treated RNeasy Micro or Mini kits, with the choice depending on cell number. To prevent cross-contamination, each cell subset was processed individually, whereas patient and healthy donor samples were processed jointly. TCRB sequences were amplified from cDNA with the immunoSEQ multiplex PCR, producing 87-bp fragments spanning the CDR3 region. The amplicons were sequenced using the Illumina HiSeq platform. As for how the authors treated the data: PCR bias was corrected computationally using synthetic template baselines, and reads within Hamming distance 2 were collapsed, with unmergeable singletons discarded. Reads were aligned against IMGT so that V, D and J genes, CDR3 length and insertions or deletions at six rearrangement sites could be assigned. Within each subset, clonotype counts were normalized to the number of sorted cells before true diversity and Gini coefficients were calculated with the tcR R package. The overlap coefficient, calculated on TCRB nucleotide sequences, was used to quantify repertoire sharing. In its TCRdb copy, this immuneACCESS table keeps in-frame sequences only and misses some clones. Where compared with another copy, unresolved V genes explain less than half of these, and the others have no known cause. V, J and clone size were drawn from that table, and D and trimming were deduced from the DNA. The sample table contains 200,000 to 250,000 clones; only one count was recorded for 25% to 30% of them. The biggest ten clones account for approximately 4% of the sample.

This clone was recorded a few times. Its binding antigen is unknown. No much larger clonotype is one base removed from it; base qualities were not supplied. From the cysteine up to the phenylalanine, the CDR3 has a length of 14 residues. The sequence is cut down to CDR3 DNA, 42 bases in frame from base 1. Per the germline V gene (reference sequence), GTSNPN is the CDR1 and SVGIG is the CDR2. Relative to germline, V is 3 bases shorter and J is 3 bases shorter, with 11 bases between their ends. Specimen: central memory CD4+ T cells from blood. The chain employs TRBV30 and TRBJ2-2, with the D assignment possibly TRBD1 or TRBD2, given 5 matching bases for each. The sequence derives from a man aged 25-45 years in good health. The CDR3 sequence is CAWSPGTYTGELFF. The nucleotide sequence reads as follows: TGTGCCTGGAGCCCCGGGACCTACACCGGGGAGCTGTTTTTT.